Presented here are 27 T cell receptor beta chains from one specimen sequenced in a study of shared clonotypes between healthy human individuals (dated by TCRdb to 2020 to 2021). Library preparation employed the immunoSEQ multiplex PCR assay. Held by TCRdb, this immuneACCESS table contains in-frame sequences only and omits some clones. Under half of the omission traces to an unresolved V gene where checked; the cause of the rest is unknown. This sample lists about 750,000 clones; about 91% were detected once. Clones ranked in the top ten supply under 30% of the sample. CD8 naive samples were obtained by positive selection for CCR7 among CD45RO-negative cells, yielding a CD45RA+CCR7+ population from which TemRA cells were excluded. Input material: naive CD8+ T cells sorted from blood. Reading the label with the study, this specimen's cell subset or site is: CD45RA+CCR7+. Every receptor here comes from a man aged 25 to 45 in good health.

The CDR3 loop reads CASSLNQGGGYNEQFF. Written as DNA, the CDR3 is TGTGCCAGCAGCTTGAATCAGGGTGGGGGATACAATGAGCAGTTCTTC. The chain combines TRBV5-5 with TRBJ2-1, with D tentatively TRBD1 or TRBD2 (5 bases each). V dropped 1 base and J dropped 4 bases, with 15 bases sitting between them. Germline-derived CDR1 and CDR2 are SGHKS and YYEKEE (reference sequence). The CDR3 consists of 16 residues.

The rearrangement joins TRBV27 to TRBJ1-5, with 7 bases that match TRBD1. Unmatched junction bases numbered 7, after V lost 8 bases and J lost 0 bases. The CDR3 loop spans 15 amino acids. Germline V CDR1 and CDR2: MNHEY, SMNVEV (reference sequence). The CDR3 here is CASGSTGDSNQPQHF. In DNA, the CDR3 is TGTGCCAGCGGGTCAACAGGGGATAGCAATCAGCCCCAGCATTTT.

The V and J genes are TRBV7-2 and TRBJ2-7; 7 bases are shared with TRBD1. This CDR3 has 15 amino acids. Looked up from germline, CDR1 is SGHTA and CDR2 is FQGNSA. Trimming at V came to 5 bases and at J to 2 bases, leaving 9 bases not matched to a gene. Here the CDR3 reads CASSRGTVIAYEQYF. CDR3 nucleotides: TGTGCCAGCAGCAGGGGGACAGTGATCGCCTACGAGCAGTACTTC.

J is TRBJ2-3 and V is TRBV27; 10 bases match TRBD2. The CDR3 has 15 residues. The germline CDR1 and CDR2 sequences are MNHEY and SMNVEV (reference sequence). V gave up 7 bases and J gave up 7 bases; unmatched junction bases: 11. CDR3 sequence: CASNKAGGPKYTQYF. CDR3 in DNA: TGTGCCAGCAATAAAGCGGGAGGGCCGAAGTATACGCAGTATTTT.

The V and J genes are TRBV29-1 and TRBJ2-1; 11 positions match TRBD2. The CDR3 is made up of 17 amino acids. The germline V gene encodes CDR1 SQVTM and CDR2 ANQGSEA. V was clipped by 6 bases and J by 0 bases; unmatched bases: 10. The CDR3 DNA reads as TGCAGCGTCGATGGGTCTAGCGGGGGGAGCTCCTACAATGAGCAGTTCTTC. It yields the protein CSVDGSSGGSSYNEQFF.

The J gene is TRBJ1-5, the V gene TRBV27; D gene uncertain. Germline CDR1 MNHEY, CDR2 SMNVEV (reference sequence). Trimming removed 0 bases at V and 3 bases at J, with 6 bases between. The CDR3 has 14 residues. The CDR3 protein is CASSLSQVNQPQHF. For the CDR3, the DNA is TGTGCCAGCAGTTTATCCCAGGTCAATCAGCCCCAGCATTTT.

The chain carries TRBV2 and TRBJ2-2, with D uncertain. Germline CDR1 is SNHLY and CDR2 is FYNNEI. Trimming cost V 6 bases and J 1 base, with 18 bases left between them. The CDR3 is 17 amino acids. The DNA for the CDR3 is TGTGCCAGCAGCCTAAGGAGTGGCGAACTGAACACCGGGGAGCTGTTTTTT. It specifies CASSLRSGELNTGELFF. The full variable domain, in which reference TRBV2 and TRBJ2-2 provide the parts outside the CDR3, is EPEVTQTPSHQVTQMGQEVILRCVPISNHLYFYWYRQILGQKVEFLVSFYNNEISEKSEIFDDQFSVERPDGSNFTLKIRSTKLEDSAMYFCASSLRSGELNTGELFFGEGSRLTVL.

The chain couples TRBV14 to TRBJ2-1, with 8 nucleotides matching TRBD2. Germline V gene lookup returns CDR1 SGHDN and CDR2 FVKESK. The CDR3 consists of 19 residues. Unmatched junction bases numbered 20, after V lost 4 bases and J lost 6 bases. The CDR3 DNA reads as TGTGCCAGCAGCCCACCGGGACTAGGGTTTCCACGGCCAGTCAATGAGCAGTTCTTC. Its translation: CASSPPGLGFPRPVNEQFF.

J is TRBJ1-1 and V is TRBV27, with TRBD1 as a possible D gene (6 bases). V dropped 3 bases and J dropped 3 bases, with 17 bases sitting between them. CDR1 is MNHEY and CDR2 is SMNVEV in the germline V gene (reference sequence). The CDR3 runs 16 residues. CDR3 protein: CASSLTPGRGDTEAFF. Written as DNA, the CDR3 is TGTGCCAGCAGTTTGACTCCGGGAAGGGGGGACACTGAAGCTTTCTTT.

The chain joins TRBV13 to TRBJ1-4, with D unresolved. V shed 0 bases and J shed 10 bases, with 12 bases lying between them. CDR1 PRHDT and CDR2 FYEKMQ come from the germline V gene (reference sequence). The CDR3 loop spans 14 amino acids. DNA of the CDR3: TGTGCCAGCAGCTTAGGCCCCGGGATTAGAAAACTGTTTTTT. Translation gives CASSLGPGIRKLFF.

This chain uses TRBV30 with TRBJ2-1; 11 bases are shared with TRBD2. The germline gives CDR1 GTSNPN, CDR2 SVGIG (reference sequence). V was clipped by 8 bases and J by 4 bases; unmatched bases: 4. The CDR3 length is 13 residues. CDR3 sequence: CASSGRAYNEQFF. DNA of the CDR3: TGTGCCAGTAGCGGGAGGGCATACAATGAGCAGTTCTTC. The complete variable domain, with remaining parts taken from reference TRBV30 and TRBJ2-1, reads SQTIHQWPATLVQPVGSPLSLECTVEGTSNPNLYWYRQAAGRGLQLLFYSVGIGQISSEVPQNLSASRPQDRQFILSSKKLLLSDSGFYLCASSGRAYNEQFFGPGTRLTVL.

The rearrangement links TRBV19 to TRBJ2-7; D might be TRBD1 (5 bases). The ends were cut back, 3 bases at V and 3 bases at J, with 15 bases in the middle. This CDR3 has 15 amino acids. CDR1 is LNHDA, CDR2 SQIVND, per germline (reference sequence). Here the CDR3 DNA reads TGTGCCAGTAGTATTTTCCGAGGACAAAACTACGAGCAGTACTTC. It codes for CASSIFRGQNYEQYF. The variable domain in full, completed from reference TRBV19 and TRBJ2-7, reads DGGITQSPKYLFRKEGQNVTLSCEQNLNHDAMYWYRQDPGQGLRLIYYSQIVNDFQKGDIAEGYSVSREKKESFPLTVTSAQKNPTAFYLCASSIFRGQNYEQYFGPGTRLTVT.

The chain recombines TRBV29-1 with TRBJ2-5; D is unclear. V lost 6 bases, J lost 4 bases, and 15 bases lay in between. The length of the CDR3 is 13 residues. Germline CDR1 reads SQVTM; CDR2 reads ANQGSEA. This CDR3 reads CSVSGLQGETQYF. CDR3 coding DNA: TGCAGCGTGTCCGGGCTCCAAGGAGAGACCCAGTACTTC.

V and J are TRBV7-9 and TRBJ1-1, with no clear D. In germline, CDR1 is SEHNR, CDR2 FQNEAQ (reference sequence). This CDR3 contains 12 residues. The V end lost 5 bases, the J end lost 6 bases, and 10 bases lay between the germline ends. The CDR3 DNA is TGTGCCAGCAGCCGCGTAGATGCTGAAGCTTTCTTT. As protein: CASSRVDAEAFF.

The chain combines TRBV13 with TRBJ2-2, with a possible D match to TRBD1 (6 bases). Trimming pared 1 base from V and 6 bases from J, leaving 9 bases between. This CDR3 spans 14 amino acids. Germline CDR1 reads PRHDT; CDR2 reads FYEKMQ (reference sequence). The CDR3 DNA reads TGTGCCAGCAGCTTAGACCGACAGGCCGGGGAGCTGTTTTTT. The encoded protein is CASSLDRQAGELFF.

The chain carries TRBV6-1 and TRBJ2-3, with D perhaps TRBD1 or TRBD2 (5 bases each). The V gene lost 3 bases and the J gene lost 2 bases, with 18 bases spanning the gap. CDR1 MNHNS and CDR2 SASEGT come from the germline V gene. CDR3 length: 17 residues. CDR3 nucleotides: TGTGCCAGCAGTGACGGGCTGGGGACGGCCCCCACAGATACGCAGTATTTT. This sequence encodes CASSDGLGTAPTDTQYF.

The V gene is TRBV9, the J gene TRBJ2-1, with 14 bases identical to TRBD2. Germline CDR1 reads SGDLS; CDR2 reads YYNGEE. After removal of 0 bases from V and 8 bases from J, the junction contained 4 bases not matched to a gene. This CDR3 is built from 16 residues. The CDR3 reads CASSVAGTSGSDEQFF. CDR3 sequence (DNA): TGTGCCAGCAGCGTAGCTGGGACTAGCGGGAGTGATGAGCAGTTCTTC.

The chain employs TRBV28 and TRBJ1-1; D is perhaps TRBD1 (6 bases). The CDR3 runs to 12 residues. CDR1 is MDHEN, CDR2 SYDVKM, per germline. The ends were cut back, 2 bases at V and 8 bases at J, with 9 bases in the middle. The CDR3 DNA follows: TGTGCCAGCAGTTTAGGGACAAACGAAGCTTTCTTT. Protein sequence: CASSLGTNEAFF.

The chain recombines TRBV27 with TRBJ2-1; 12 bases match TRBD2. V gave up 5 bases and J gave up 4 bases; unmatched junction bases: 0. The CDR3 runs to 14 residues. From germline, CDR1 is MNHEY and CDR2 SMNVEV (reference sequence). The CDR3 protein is CASSGLAGYNEQFF. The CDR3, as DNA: TGTGCCAGCAGTGGACTAGCGGGGTACAATGAGCAGTTCTTC.

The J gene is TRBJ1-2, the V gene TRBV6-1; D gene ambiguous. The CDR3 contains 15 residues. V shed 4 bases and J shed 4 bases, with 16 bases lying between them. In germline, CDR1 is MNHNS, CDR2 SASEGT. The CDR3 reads CASSGEAWVVYGYTF. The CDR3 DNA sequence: TGTGCCAGCAGTGGTGAGGCCTGGGTAGTCTATGGCTACACCTTC.

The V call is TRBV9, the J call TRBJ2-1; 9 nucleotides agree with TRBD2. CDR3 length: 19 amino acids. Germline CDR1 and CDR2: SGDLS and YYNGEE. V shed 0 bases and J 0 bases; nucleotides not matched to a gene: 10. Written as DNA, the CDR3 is TGTGCCAGCAGCGTAGAGGGGTATAGCGGGAGAGGCTCCTACAATGAGCAGTTCTTC. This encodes CASSVEGYSGRGSYNEQFF.

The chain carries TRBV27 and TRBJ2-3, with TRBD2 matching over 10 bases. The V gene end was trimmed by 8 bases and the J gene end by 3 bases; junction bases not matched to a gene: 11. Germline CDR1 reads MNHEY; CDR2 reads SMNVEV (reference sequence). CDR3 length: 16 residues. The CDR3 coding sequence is TGTGCCAGCCAACAGCTAGCGGGAGAGGGGACAGATACGCAGTATTTT. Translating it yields CASQQLAGEGTDTQYF.

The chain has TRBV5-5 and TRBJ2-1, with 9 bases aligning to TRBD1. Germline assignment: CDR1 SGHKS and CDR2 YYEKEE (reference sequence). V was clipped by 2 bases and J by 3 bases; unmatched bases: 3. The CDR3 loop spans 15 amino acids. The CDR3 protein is CASSLPGQGYNEQFF. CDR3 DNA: TGTGCCAGCAGCTTACCGGGACAGGGCTACAATGAGCAGTTCTTC.

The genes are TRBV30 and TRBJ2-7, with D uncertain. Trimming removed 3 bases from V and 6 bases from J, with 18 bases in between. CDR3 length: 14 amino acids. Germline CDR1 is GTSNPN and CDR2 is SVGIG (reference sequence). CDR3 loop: CAWSYGPTPGEQYF. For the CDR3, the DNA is TGTGCCTGGAGCTACGGACCGACCCCGGGCGAGCAGTACTTC.

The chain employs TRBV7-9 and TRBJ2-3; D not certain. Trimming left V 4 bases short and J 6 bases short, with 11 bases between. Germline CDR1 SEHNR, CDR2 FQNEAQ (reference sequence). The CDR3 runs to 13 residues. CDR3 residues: CASSSGIEDTQYF. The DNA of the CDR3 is TGTGCCAGCAGCTCCGGCATAGAGGATACGCAGTATTTT.

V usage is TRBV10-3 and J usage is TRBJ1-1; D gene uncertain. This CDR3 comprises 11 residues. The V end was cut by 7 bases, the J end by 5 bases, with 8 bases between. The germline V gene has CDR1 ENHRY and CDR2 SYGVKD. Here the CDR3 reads CAITGGTEAFF. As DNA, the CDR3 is TGTGCCATCACTGGAGGAACTGAAGCTTTCTTT.

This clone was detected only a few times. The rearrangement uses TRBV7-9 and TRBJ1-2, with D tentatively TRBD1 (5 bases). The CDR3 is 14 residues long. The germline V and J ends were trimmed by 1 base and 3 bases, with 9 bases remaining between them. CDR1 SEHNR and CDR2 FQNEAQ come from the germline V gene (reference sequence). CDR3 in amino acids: CASSLGQQYYGYTF. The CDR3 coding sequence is TGTGCCAGCAGCTTAGGACAGCAGTACTATGGCTACACCTTC.